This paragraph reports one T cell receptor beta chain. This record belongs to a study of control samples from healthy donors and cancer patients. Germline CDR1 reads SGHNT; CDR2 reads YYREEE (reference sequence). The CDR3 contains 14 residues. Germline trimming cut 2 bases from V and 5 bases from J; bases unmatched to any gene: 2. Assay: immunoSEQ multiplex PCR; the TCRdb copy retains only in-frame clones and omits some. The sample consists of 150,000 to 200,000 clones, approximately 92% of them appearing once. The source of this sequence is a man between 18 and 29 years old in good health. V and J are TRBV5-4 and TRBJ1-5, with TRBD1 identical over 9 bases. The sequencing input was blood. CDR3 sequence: CASSFDRGDQPQHF. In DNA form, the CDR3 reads TGTGCCAGCAGCTTCGACAGGGGGGATCAGCCCCAGCATTTT.